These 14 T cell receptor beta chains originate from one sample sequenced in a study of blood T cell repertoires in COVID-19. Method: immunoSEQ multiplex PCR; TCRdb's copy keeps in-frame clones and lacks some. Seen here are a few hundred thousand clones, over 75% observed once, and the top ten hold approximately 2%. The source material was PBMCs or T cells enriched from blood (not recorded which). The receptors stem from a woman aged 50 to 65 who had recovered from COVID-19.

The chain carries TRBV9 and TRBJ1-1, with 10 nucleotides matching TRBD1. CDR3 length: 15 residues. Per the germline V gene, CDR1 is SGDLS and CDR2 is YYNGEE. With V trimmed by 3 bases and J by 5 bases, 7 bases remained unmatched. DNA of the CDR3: TGTGCCAGCAGCGCCTCCGGGACAGGGGAGACTGAAGCTTTCTTT. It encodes CASSASGTGETEAFF. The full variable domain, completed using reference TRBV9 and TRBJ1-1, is DSGVTQTPKHLITATGQRVTLRCSPRSGDLSVYWYQQSLDQGLQFLIQYYNGEERAKGNILERFSAQQFPDLHSELNLSSLELGDSALYFCASSASGTGETEAFFGQGTRLTVV.

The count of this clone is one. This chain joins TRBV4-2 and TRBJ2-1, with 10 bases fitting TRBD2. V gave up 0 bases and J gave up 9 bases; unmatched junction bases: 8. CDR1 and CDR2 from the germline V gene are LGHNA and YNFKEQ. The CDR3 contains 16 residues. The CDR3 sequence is CASSQDLQTSGREQFF. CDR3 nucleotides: TGTGCCAGCAGCCAAGATTTGCAGACTAGCGGGCGTGAGCAGTTCTTC.

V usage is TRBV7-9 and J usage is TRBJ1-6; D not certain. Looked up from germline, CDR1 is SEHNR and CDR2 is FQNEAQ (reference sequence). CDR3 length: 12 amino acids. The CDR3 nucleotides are TGTGCTAGTGGCGGACGGGAGGCACCCCTCCACTTT. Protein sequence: CASGGREAPLHF.

DNA for the CDR3: TGTGCCATCACGCCAGGGGGCGGGATTGAGCAGTTCTTC. This translates into CAITPGGGIEQFF. This chain joins TRBV10-3 and TRBJ2-1; 8 nucleotides agree with TRBD1. The CDR3 runs to 13 residues. Germline V gene data show CDR1 as ENHRY and CDR2 as SYGVKD. Germline trimming cut 7 bases from V and 9 bases from J; bases unmatched to any gene: 8.

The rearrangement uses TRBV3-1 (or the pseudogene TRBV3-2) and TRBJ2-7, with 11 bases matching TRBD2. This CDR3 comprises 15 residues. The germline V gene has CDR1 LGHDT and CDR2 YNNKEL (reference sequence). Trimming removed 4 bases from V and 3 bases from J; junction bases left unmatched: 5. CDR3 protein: CASSPGLAVLYEQYF. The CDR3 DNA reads TGTGCCAGCAGCCCGGGACTAGCGGTCCTCTACGAGCAGTACTTC.

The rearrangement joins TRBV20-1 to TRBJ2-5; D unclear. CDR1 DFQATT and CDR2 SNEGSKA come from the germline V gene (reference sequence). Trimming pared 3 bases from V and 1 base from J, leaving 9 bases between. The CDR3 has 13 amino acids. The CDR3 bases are TGCAGTGCTAGTTTCGGTCCCCAAGAGACCCAGTACTTC. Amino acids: CSASFGPQETQYF.

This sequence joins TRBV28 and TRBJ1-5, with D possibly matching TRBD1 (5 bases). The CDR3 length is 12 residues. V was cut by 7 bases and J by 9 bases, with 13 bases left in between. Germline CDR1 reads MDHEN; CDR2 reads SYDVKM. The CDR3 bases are TGTGCCAGCAAAATGGGTAGGGGGCCCCAGCATTTT. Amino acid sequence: CASKMGRGPQHF. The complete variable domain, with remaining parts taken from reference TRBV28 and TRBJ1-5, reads DVKVTQSSRYLVKRTGEKVFLECVQDMDHENMFWYRQDPGLGLRLIYFSYDVKMKEKGDIPEGYSVSREKKERFSLILESASTNQTSMYLCASKMGRGPQHFGDGTRLSIL.

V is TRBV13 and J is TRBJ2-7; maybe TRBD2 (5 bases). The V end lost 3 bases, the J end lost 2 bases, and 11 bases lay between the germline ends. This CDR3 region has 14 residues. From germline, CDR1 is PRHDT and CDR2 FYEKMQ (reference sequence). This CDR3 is CASSLRGLTYEQYF. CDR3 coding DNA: TGTGCCAGCAGCTTGCGCGGACTTACCTACGAGCAGTACTTC.

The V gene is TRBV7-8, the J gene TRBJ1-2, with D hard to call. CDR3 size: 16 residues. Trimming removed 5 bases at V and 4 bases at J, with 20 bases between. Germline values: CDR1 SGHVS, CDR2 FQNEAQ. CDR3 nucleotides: TGTGCCAGCAGCCTGGCGGGTCCCCCAGCATTCTATGGCTACACCTTC. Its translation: CASSLAGPPAFYGYTF.

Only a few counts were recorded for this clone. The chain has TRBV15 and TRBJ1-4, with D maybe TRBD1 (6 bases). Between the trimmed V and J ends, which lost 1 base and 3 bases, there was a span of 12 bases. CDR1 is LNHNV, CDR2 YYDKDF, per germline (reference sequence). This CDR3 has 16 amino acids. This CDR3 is CATSRGGGVANEKLFF. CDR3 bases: TGTGCCACCAGCAGAGGAGGGGGTGTAGCTAATGAAAAACTGTTTTTT.

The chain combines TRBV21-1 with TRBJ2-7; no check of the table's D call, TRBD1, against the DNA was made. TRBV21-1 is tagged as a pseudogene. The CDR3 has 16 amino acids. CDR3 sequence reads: CASSKRLGDRAYEQYF. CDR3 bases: TGTGCCAGCAGCAAACGCCTTGGGGACAGGGCCTACGAGCAGTACTTC.

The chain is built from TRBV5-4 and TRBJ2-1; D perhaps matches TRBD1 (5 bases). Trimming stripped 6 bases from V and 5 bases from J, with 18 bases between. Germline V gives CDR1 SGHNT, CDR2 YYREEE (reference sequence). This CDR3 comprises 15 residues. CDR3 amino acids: CASTPDLQGHNEQFF. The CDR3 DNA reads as TGTGCCAGCACCCCCGATCTGCAGGGCCACAATGAGCAGTTCTTC. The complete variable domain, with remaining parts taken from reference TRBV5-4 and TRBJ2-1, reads ETGVTQSPTHLIKTRGQQVTLRCSSQSGHNTVSWYQQALGQGPQFIFQYYREEENGRGNFPPRFSGLQFPNYSSELNVNALELDDSALYLCASTPDLQGHNEQFFGPGTRLTVL.

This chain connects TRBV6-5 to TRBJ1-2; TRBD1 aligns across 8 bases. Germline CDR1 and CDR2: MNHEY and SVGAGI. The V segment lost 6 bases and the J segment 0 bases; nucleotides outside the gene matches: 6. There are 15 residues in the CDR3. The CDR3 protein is CASRTRTGTNYGYTF. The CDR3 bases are TGTGCCAGCAGAACAAGGACAGGGACTAACTATGGCTACACCTTC.

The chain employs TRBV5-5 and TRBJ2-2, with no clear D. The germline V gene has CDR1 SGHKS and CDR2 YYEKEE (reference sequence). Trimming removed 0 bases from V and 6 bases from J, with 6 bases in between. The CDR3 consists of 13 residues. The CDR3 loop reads CASSLERPGELFF. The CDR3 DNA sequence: TGTGCCAGCAGCTTGGAGAGGCCCGGGGAGCTGTTTTTT.